This T cell receptor (beta chain) is drawn from a study of CD8+CD57+ T cells in acquired aplastic anemia. Study details: Healthy donors had, on average, around 9.9 million reads for their CD4+ cells. Study results and limitations: Both patients and controls carried the same twenty-nine CD8+ CDR3 sequences.

The germline V gene encodes CDR1 LGHNT and CDR2 FRNRAP. V was cut by 2 bases and J by 2 bases, with 6 bases left in between. This CDR3 region has 13 residues. There are many counts of this clonotype. No antigen is known for it. TCR beta VDJ and CDR3 profiling used genomic DNA as template. Each CDR3 protein is one row after TCRdb ran MiXCR on the reads. The table includes some 120,000 distinct CDR3 sequences, 48% detected once. Sequenced sample: sorted CD4+, CD8+, or CD8+CD57+ T cells (not recorded which) from PBMCs. The V gene is TRBV12-5, the J gene TRBJ1-1; D is uncertain. This TCR was sampled from a human donor in good health, serving as a control. CDR3 sequence: CASGLYINTEAFF. The CDR3 nucleotides read TGTGCTAGTGGTTTGTACATTAACACTGAAGCTTTCTTT. Full variable domain (outside the CDR3, taken from reference TRBV12-5 and TRBJ1-1): DARVTQTPRHKVTEMGQEVTMRCQPILGHNTVFWYRQTMMQGLELLAYFRNRAPLDDSGMPKDRFSAEMPDATLATLKIQPSEPRDSAVYFCASGLYINTEAFFGQGTRLTVV.